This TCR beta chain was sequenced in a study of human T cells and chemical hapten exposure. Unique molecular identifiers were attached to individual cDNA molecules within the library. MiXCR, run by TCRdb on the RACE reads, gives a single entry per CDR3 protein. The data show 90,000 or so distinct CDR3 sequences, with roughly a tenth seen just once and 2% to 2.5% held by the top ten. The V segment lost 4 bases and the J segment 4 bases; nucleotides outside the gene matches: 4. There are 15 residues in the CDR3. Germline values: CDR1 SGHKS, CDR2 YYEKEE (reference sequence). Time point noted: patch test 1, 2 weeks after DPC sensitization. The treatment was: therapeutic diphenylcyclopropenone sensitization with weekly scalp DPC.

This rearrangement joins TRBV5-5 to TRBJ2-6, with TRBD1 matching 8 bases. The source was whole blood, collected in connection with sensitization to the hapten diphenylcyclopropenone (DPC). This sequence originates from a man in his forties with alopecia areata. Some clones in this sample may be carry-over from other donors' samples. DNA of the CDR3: TGTGCCAGCAGCCCGACAGGGGCCGGGGCCAACGTCCTGACTTTC. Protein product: CASSPTGAGANVLTF.